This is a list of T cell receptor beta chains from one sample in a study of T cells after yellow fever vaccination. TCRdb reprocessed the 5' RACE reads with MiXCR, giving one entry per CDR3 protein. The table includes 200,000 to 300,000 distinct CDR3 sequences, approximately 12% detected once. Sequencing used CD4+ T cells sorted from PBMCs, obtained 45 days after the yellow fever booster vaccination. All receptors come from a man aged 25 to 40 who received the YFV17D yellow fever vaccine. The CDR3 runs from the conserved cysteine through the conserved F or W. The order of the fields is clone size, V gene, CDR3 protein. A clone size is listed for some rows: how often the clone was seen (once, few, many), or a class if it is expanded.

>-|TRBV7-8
CASSLAPGQDSYNEQFF
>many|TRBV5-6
CASSYSGRGYNEQFF
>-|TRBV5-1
CASSLAGGQTYEQYF
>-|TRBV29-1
CSVVGDSGDGYTF
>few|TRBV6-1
CASRDGSNTGELFF
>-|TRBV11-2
CASSSQGGGGYEQYF
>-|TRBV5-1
CASSPEGEQFF
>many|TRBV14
CASSQTGYSPLHF
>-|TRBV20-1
CSAKRQGGELFF
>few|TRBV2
CATQGGTTFYEQYF
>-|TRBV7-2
CASSFGLAGGSKNIQYF
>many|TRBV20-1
CSVTGGHSNQPQHF
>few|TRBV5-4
CASSLAVSLRNEQYF
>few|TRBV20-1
CSAGGASGYSYEQYF
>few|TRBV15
CATSRRLEVETQYF
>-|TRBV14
CASSQGLAGAQYF